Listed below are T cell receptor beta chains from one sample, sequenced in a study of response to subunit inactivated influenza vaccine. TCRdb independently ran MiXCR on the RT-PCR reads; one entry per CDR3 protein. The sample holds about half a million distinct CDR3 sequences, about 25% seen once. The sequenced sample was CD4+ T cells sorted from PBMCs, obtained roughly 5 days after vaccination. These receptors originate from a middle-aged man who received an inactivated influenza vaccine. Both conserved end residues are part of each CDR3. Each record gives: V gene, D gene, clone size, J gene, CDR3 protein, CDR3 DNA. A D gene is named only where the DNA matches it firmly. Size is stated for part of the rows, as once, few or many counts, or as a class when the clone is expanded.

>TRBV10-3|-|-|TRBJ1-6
CAISESNDNSPLHF
TGTGCCATCAGTGAGTCGAACGATAATTCACCCCTCCACTTT
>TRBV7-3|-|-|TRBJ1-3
CASSAQGGGNTIYF
TGTGCCAGCAGCGCCCAGGGAGGCGGAAACACCATATATTTT
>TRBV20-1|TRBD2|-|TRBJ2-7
CSASRTSGSYEQYF
TGCAGTGCTTCCCGGACTAGCGGGTCCTACGAGCAGTACTTC
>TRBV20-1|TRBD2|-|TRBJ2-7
CSALHGTSGLYEQYF
TGCAGTGCTCTTCATGGGACTAGCGGGCTCTACGAGCAGTACTTC
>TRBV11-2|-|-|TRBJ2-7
CASSPRPGVDEQYF
TGTGCCAGCAGCCCCCGGCCAGGGGTCGACGAGCAGTACTTC
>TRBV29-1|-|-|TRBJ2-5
CSVDPLGRETQYF
TGCAGCGTTGACCCTCTAGGACGGGAGACCCAGTACTTC
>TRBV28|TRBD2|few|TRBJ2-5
CATMGASGSLESQYF
TGTGCCACCATGGGTGCTAGCGGGTCCTTGGAGTCCCAGTACTTC
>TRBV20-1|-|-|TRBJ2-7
CSAPRAGSYEQYF
TGCAGTGCCCCCCGGGCTGGTTCCTACGAGCAGTACTTC
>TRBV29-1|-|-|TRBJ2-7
CSVAQGPGPYEQYF
TGCAGCGTTGCCCAGGGCCCCGGCCCCTACGAGCAGTACTTC
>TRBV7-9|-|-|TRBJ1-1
CASSPSLSTEAFF
TGTGCCAGCAGCCCGAGTCTGTCCACTGAAGCTTTCTTT
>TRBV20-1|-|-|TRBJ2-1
CSARDFYRSSYNEQFF
TGCAGTGCTAGAGATTTTTACAGGAGCTCCTACAATGAGCAGTTCTTC
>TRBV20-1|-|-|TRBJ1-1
CSARSGHQNTEAFF
TGCAGTGCTCGTTCGGGACACCAGAACACTGAAGCTTTCTTT
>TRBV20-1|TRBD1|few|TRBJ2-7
CSARDRAGGSNEQYF
TGCAGTGCTAGAGATAGGGCAGGGGGCTCGAACGAGCAGTACTTC
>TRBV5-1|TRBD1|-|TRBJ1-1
CASSAGQGAEAFF
TGCGCCAGCAGCGCGGGACAGGGCGCTGAAGCTTTCTTT
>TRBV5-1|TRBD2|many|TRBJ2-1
CASSLELAGANEQFF
TGCGCCAGCAGCTTGGAACTAGCGGGGGCGAATGAGCAGTTCTTC
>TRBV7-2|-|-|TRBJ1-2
CASSARTSYGYTF
TGTGCCAGCAGCGCCCGGACAAGCTATGGCTACACCTTC
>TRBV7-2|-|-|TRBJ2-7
CASSLMEKGEQYF
TGTGCCAGCAGCTTAATGGAAAAAGGGGAGCAGTACTTC
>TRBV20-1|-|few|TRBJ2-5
CSASIVGETQYF
TGCAGTGCTAGTATAGTAGGCGAGACCCAGTACTTC
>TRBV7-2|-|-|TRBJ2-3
CASSLVGGYTDTQYF
TGTGCCAGCAGCTTAGTGGGCGGATACACAGATACGCAGTATTTT
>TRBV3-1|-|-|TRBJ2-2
CASSQGGGAGELFF
TGTGCCAGCAGCCAGGGAGGAGGGGCCGGGGAGCTGTTTTTT
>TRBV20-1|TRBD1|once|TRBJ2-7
CSALRTGGYEQYF
TGCAGTGCCCTAAGGACAGGGGGCTACGAGCAGTACTTC
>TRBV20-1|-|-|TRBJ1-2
CSASPGANYGYTF
TGCAGTGCCTCCCCGGGAGCTAACTATGGCTACACCTTC
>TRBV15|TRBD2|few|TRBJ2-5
CATSRGLAGSETQYF
TGTGCCACCAGCAGGGGACTAGCGGGGAGTGAGACCCAGTACTTC
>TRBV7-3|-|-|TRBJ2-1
CASSERFGLSSYNEQFF
TGTGCCAGCAGCGAGAGGTTTGGCTTGAGCTCCTACAATGAGCAGTTCTTC